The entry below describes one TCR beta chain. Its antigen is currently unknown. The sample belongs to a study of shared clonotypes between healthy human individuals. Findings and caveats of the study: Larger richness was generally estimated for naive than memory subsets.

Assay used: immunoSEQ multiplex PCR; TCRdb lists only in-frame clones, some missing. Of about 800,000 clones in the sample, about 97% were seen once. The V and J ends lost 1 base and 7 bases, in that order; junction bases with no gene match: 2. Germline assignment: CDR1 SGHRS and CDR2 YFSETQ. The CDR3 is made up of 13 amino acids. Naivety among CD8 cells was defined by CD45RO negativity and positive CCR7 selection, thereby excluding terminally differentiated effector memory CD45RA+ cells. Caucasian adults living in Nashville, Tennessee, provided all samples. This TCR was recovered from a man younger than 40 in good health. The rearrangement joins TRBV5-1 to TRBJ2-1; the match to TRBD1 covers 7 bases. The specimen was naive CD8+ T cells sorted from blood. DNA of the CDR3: TGCGCCAGCAGCTTGTACAGGGGAAATGAGCAGTTCTTC. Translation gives CASSLYRGNEQFF.